This TCR beta chain was identified in a study of T-cell reconstitution after alpha-beta-depleted transplantation in children (dated by TCRdb to 2016 to 2017). Background on the whole study: T-cell immune reconstitution after TCRalphabeta/CD19-depleted allogeneic hematopoietic cell transplantation in children was quantitatively tracked in the study by means of TCR repertoire profiling. Overall results and qualifications from the work: In some patients, high TCRbeta diversity at day 60 was attributed to recipient T cells and intrathymic progenitors that had survived conditioning. The apparently early recovery of alphabetaT-cell counts about two months after transplant reportedly depended on only several hundred rapidly expanded clones that came from non-depleted graft cells. Over the following months the frequencies of hyperexpanded clones went down, and after one year T-cell counts and TCRbeta diversity were mostly credited to newly produced T cells.

The library was prepared using PCR. Sequencing instrument: Illumina HiSeq 2500. TCR libraries were prepared with molecular barcoding, using unique molecular identifiers to normalize TCRbeta repertoire quantification. Using fastp trimming at Q25 and MiXCR clonotype assembly, TCRdb reanalyzed the public sequencing data and kept in-frame beta chains. Each entry merges the rows of one CDR3 protein and shows their most common DNA and genes. A total of around 600,000 distinct CDR3 sequences appear in this sample, under 30% of them only once. 13% to 15% of the sample lies in the top ten. On this clonotype itself: There is no known antigen for this receptor. Base qualities are not provided; no much larger clone lies one nucleotide away.

The CDR3 runs 14 amino acids, cysteine and phenylalanine included. Only the CDR3 part of the read is kept: 42 bases, read in frame from the first base. The germline V gene encodes CDR1 MDHEN and CDR2 SYDVKM. Trimming takes 3 bases off V and 3 bases off J; junction bases not matched to a gene: 4. This specimen's treatment or condition label, interpreted: allogeneic hematopoietic cell transplantation with graft depleted of TCRalphabeta T cells and CD19 B cells. Transplant recipients were children who received TCRalphabeta/CD19-depleted allogeneic hematopoietic cell grafts. This receptor was identified in a boy under two years old who had a stem cell transplant for acute myeloid leukemia, so the T cells may come from the graft donor. The chain links TRBV28 with TRBJ2-7; 8 central bases correspond to TRBD2. The material sequenced was PBMCs, mostly from graft donor cells, taken 360 days after TCRalphabeta/CD19-depleted stem cell transplant. The CDR3 sequence is CASSLTRGGYEQYF. The DNA sequence is TGTGCCAGCAGTTTGACCCGGGGGGGCTACGAGCAGTACTTC.